This TCR beta chain was identified in a study of blood T cell repertoires in COVID-19. This table comes from immunoSEQ multiplex PCR, and its TCRdb copy is limited to in-frame clones, with some not included. The data contain about 170,000 clones, more than 75% of them seen just once; the ten biggest clones take up around 0.6%. This CDR3 comprises 13 residues. CDR1 is LNHNV, CDR2 YYDKDF, per germline (reference sequence). The V end was cut by 3 bases, the J end by 6 bases, with 12 bases between. During active infection, Seattle patients enrolled and were then monitored through disease. Sequencing was done on a sample of peripheral blood. V and J are TRBV15 and TRBJ2-7, with D possibly TRBD2 on 5 matching bases. The receptor comes from a man aged 55 to 70 with COVID-19, enrolled during active disease. The DNA for the CDR3 is TGTGCCACCAGCAGGCGATCGGGGTTCGAGCAGTACTTC. Translation gives CATSRRSGFEQYF.